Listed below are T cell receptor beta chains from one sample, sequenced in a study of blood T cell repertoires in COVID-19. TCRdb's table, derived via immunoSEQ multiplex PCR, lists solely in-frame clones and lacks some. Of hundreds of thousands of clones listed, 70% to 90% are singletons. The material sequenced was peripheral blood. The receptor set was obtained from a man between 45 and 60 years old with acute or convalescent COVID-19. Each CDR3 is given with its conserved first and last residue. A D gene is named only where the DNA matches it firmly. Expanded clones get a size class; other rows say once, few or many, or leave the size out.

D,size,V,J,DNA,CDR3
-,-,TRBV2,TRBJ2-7,TGTGCCAGCAGGGTCGAAATTGGGCACGAGCAGTACTTC,CASRVEIGHEQYF
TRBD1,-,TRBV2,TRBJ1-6,TGTGCCAGCAGCCGTGGGACAGCTAATAATTCACCCCTCCACTTT,CASSRGTANNSPLHF
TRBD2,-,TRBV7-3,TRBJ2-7,TGTGCCAGCAGCACTCGGGGGGGTCCCGGGTCCTACGAGCAGTACTTC,CASSTRGGPGSYEQYF
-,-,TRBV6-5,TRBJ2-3,TGTGCCAGCAGTTACAGGGGGTGGTCAGATACGCAGTATTTT,CASSYRGWSDTQYF
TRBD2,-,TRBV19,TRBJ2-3,TGTGCCAGTAAGCGGGGGGCAACAGATACGCAGTATTTT,CASKRGATDTQYF
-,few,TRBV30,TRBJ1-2,TGTGCCTGCGCCCCCGGGGGGTATATGGACGGCTACACCTTC,CACAPGGYMDGYTF
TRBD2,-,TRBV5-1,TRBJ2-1,TGCGCCAGCAGCTTGACTAGCGGGGGACTCAATGAGCAGTTCTTC,CASSLTSGGLNEQFF
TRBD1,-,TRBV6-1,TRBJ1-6,TGTGCCAGCAGTGCACAGGGGGCATCCTATAATTCACCCCTCCACTTT,CASSAQGASYNSPLHF
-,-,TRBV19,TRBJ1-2,TGTGCCACCGCACGCCCTGATAGCATCTATGGCTACACCTTC,CATARPDSIYGYTF
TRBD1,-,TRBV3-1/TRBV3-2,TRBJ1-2,TGTGCCAGCAGCTTCCAGGGGGGCTATGGCTACACCTTC,CASSFQGGYGYTF
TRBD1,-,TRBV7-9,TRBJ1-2,TGTGCCAGCAGCTTAGAATCAGGGGGCGCAAATGGCTACACCTTC,CASSLESGGANGYTF
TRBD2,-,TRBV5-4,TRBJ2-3,TGTGCCAGCAGCCTTGGACTAGCGGGGGGGGGCTCAGATACGCAGTATTTT,CASSLGLAGGGSDTQYF